Below, 5 T cell receptor beta chains from the same sample are listed, as sequenced in a study of neurological immune-mediated disorders. TCRdb re-called the 5' RACE reads through MiXCR, storing one row per CDR3 protein. Of roughly 23,000 distinct CDR3 sequences in the sample, 10% were seen once. Specimen: PBMCs. These receptors were taken from a woman aged 55-69 years with HTLV-1-associated myelopathy (HAM/TSP).

This clonotype was counted many times. V gene TRBV20-1 combines with J gene TRBJ1-3; no definite D call. The germline gives CDR1 DFQATT, CDR2 SNEGSKA (reference sequence). This CDR3 spans 15 amino acids. V shed 0 bases and J shed 2 bases, with 11 bases lying between them. The CDR3 spells CSARDATTAGNTIYF. In DNA form, the CDR3 reads TGCAGTGCTAGAGATGCCACGACGGCTGGAAACACCATATATTTT.

This chain links TRBV20-1 with TRBJ1-1, with D perhaps TRBD1 (6 bases). V shed 2 bases and J shed 2 bases, with 15 bases lying between them. Germline V CDR1 and CDR2: DFQATT, SNEGSKA (reference sequence). CDR3 length equals 15 residues. CDR3 protein: CSARTNMGGNTEAFF. CDR3 DNA sequence: TGCAGTGCTAGAACGAATATGGGGGGCAACACTGAAGCTTTCTTT.

This clonotype was detected a few times. The chain combines TRBV2 with TRBJ2-1; no firm D call. The CDR3 totals 12 residues. V dropped 8 bases and J dropped 9 bases, with 14 bases sitting between them. Germline values: CDR1 SNHLY, CDR2 FYNNEI. The CDR3 DNA sequence: TGTGCCAGCCATGTGGGGATTAGTGAGCAGTTCTTC. Translating it yields CASHVGISEQFF.

This clonotype was detected ten times or more. The chain links TRBV6-5 to TRBJ1-1; 7 bases match TRBD1. This CDR3 has 15 amino acids. Germline CDR1 reads MNHEY; CDR2 reads SVGAGI. The V gene end was trimmed by 2 bases and the J gene end by 1 base; junction bases not matched to a gene: 4. The CDR3 DNA reads TGTGCCAGCAGTTACAGGGGGACAGCGAACACTGAAGCTTTCTTT. Amino acid sequence: CASSYRGTANTEAFF.

This clonotype was found many times. The chain joins TRBV6-1 to TRBJ2-3; 8 nucleotides align to TRBD2. From germline, CDR1 is MNHNS and CDR2 SASEGT. The CDR3 consists of 16 residues. The V and J ends lost 5 bases and 6 bases, in that order; junction bases with no gene match: 13. The CDR3 DNA is TGTGCCAGCAGTCCCAACGGCCGGGGGGGATCGGATACGCAGTATTTT. This gives the protein CASSPNGRGGSDTQYF.